Listed here are 4 T cell receptor beta chains from one sample, sequenced in a study of blood T cells in healthy people across ages. A second PCR of roughly 6 to 12 cycles used a sample-barcoded 5' primer and a J-beta primer mix. TCRdb recomputed calls from the 5' RACE reads with MiXCR, one row per CDR3 protein. The sample lists hundreds of thousands of distinct CDR3 sequences, roughly 25% seen once, with 8% to 10% in the top ten. This sample was shared with a second study, whose subject was T cells of mothers and their children.

What was sequenced was blood. These receptors were obtained from a boy younger than 18 in good health.

This chain uses TRBV29-1 with TRBJ2-1; 7 bases align to TRBD2. The length of the CDR3 is 14 residues. V lost 7 bases, J lost 9 bases, and 15 bases stayed unmatched. The germline gives CDR1 SQVTM, CDR2 ANQGSEA. Written as DNA, the CDR3 is TGCAGCGCCCCCGTACTAGCGAACAGTTTTGAGCAGTTCTTC. The encoded protein is CSAPVLANSFEQFF.

The table lists this clonotype with a few counts. The rearrangement uses TRBV7-9 and TRBJ2-5, with D hard to call. The J call may be faulty, since TRBJ2-7 better matches the DNA end. The CDR3 is made up of 14 amino acids. From germline, CDR1 is SEHNR and CDR2 FQNEAQ (reference sequence). This CDR3 reads CASSLNLPSYEQYF. The CDR3 DNA follows: TGTGCCAGCAGCTTAAATCTTCCGTCGTACGAGCAGTACTTC.

In its sample, this clonotype was seen a few times. V gene TRBV10-3 combines with J gene TRBJ1-4; the match to TRBD1 covers 7 bases. Germline loops: CDR1 ENHRY, CDR2 SYGVKD. The junction had 5 bases not matched to a gene; V was cut back by 3 bases and J by 4 bases. The CDR3 runs to 15 residues. CDR3 in DNA: TGTGCCATCAGTGACCGGGACAGCTATAATGAAAAACTGTTTTTT. It translates to CAISDRDSYNEKLFF.

This clonotype showed up just a few times. The chain has TRBV7-6 and TRBJ2-1; TRBD2 matches at 13 bases. Trimming cost V 2 bases and J 7 bases; bases outside gene matches: 8. The CDR3 is 17 residues long. Germline V gene lookup returns CDR1 SGHVS and CDR2 FNYEAQ. CDR3 in DNA: TGTGCCAGCAGCTTATTCGATACTAGCGGGAGGGAAAATGAGCAGTTCTTC. Its protein product is CASSLFDTSGRENEQFF.